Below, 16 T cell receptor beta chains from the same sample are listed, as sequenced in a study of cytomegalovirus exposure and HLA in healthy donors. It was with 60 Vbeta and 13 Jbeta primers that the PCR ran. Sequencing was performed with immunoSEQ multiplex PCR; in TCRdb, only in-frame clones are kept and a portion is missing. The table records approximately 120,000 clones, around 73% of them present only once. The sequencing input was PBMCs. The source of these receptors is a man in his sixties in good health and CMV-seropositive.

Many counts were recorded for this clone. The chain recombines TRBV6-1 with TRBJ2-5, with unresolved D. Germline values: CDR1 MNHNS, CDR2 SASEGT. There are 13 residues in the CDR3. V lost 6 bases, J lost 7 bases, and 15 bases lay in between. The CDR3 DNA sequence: TGTGCCAGCAGCACCCACACGTCGGGGACCCAGTACTTC. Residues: CASSTHTSGTQYF.

For the CDR3, the DNA is TGTGCCAGCAGCGTACAGGGACTGGATGGAAACACCATATATTTT. Its translation: CASSVQGLDGNTIYF. The chain combines TRBV9 with TRBJ1-3, with TRBD1 as a possible D gene (5 bases). CDR1 and CDR2 from the germline V gene are SGDLS and YYNGEE. V lost 1 base and J 3 bases, leaving 11 bases between the germline ends. The CDR3 is 15 residues long. The full variable domain, rest sourced from reference TRBV9 and TRBJ1-3, is DSGVTQTPKHLITATGQRVTLRCSPRSGDLSVYWYQQSLDQGLQFLIQYYNGEERAKGNILERFSAQQFPDLHSELNLSSLELGDSALYFCASSVQGLDGNTIYFGEGSWLTVV.

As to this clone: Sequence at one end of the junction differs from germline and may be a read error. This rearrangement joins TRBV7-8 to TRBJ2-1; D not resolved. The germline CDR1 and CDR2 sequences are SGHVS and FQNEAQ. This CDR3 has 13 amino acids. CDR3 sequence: CASSVQVYNKQFF. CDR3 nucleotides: TGTGCCAGCAGCGTCCAGGTTTACAATAAGCAGTTCTTC. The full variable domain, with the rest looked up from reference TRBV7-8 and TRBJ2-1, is GAGVSQSPRYKVAKRGQDVALRCDPISGHVSLFWYQQALGQGPEFLTYFQNEAQLDKSGLPSDRFFAERPEGSVSTLKIQRTQQEDSAVYLCASSVQVYNKQFFGPGTRLTVL.

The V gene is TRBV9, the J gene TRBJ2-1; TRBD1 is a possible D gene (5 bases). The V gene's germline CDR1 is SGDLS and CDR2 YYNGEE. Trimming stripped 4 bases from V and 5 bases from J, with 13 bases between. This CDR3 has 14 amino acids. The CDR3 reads CASSPRTYNNEQFF. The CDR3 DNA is TGTGCCAGCAGCCCCCGGACATATAACAATGAGCAGTTCTTC.

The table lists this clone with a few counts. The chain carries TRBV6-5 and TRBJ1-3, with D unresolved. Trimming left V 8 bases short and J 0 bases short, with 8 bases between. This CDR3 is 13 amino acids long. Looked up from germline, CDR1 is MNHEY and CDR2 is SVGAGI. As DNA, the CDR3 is TGTGCCAGCGGCTCTGGCTCTGGAAACACCATATATTTT. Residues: CASGSGSGNTIYF.

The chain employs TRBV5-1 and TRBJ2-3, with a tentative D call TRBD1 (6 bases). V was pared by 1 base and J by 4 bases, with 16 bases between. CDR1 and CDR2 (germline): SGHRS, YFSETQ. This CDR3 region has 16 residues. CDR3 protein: CASSLFGGERADTQYF. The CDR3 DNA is TGCGCCAGCAGCTTGTTTGGGGGCGAAAGAGCAGATACGCAGTATTTT.

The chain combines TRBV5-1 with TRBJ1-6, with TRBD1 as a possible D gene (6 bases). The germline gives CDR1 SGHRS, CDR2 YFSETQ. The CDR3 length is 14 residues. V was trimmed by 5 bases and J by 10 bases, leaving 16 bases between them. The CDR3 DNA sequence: TGCGCCAGCAGACAGGATACAGGGATGTCACCCCTCCACTTT. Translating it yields CASRQDTGMSPLHF.

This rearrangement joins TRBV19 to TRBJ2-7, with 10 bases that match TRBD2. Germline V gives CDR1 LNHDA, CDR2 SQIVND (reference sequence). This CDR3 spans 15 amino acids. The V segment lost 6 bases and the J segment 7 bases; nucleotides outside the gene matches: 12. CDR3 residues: CASRTQSGGAGEQYF. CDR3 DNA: TGTGCCAGTAGGACCCAGAGCGGGGGGGCTGGTGAGCAGTACTTC.

The CDR3 loop reads CASSPLSEQYF. The CDR3 DNA is TGTGCCAGCAGTCCCCTTAGCGAGCAGTACTTC. The chain has TRBV28 and TRBJ2-7; D is ambiguous. Germline loops: CDR1 MDHEN, CDR2 SYDVKM. V lost 5 bases and J 6 bases, leaving 8 bases between the germline ends. This CDR3 contains 11 residues.

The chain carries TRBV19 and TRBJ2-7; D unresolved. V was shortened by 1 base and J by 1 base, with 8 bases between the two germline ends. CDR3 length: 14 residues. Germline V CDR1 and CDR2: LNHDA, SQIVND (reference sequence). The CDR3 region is CASSIVQFSYEQYF. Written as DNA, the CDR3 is TGTGCCAGTAGTATAGTTCAGTTTTCCTACGAGCAGTACTTC.

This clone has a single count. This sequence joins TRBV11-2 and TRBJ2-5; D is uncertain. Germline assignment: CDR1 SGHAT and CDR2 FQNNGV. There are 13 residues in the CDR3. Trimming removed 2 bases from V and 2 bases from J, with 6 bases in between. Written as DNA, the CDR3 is TGTGCCAGCAGCTTATATAGTCAAGAGACCCAGTACTTC. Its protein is CASSLYSQETQYF.

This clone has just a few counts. The CDR3 sequence is CASSQGGRHYEQYF. CDR3 nucleotide sequence: TGTGCCAGTTCACAGGGGGGTCGGCACTACGAGCAGTACTTC. The genes are TRBV6-5 and TRBJ2-7, with 8 bases identical to TRBD1. With 9 bases clipped from V and 3 bases from J, the junction kept 10 bases outside the gene matches. The V gene's germline CDR1 is MNHEY and CDR2 SVGAGI. This CDR3 contains 14 residues.

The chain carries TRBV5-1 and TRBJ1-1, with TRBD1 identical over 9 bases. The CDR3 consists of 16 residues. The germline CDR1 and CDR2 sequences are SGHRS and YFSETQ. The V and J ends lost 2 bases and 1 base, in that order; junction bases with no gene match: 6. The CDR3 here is CASSFDWDRANTEAFF. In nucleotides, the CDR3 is TGCGCCAGCAGCTTTGATTGGGACAGGGCGAACACTGAAGCTTTCTTT.

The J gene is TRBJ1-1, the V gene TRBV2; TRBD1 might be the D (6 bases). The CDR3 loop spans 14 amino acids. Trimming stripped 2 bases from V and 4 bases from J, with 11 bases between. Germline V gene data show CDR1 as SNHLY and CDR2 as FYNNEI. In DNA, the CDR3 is TGTGCCAGCAGTGAATGGGTAGGGGGCACTGAAGCTTTCTTT. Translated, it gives CASSEWVGGTEAFF.

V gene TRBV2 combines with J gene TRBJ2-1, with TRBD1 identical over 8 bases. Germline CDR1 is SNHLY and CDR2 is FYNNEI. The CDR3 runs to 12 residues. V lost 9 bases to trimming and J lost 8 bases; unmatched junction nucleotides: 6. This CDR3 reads CASRDRGDEQFF. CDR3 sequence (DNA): TGTGCCAGTCGAGACAGGGGCGATGAGCAGTTCTTC.

This CDR3 reads CASVKYRGRDLKETQYF. Here the CDR3 DNA reads TGCGCCAGCGTAAAATACAGGGGGCGCGATTTGAAGGAGACCCAGTACTTC. V usage is TRBV5-1 and J usage is TRBJ2-5, with 9 bases that match TRBD1. The V gene's germline CDR1 is SGHRS and CDR2 YFSETQ. Trimming took 7 bases from V and 5 from J; bases not matched to a gene: 18. The CDR3 loop spans 17 amino acids.